These T cell receptor beta chains were read from a single sample in a study of T-cell memory formation after mild COVID-19. TCRdb redid the calling of the 5' RACE reads with MiXCR, one entry per CDR3 protein. The sample holds about 350,000 distinct CDR3 sequences; 25% to 30% are singletons and the top ten take about 13%. Sample: PBMCs or a T cell subset sorted from them (not recorded which). Receptor source: an adult woman who had mild COVID-19 (a few samples of this study predate the infection). Cell type and time point are not known. The conserved cysteine and the conserved F or W are not part of the CDR3 here. Each record gives: D gene, clone size, CDR3 length, V gene, CDR3 protein. The D gene is left open where the match is weak. Rows give clone size only sometimes, using once, few, many, or a class for an expanded clone.

>TRBD1|-|14|TRBV6-5
ASSKGTDNPGRELF
>-|-|14|TRBV24-1
ATSDQGSGNTDTQY
>-|-|14|TRBV6-5
ASSYVDGSGANVLT
>-|few|11|TRBV20-1
SASRVNTGELF
>TRBD1|few|12|TRBV24-1
ATSDHQGADTQY
>-|few|12|TRBV29-1
SVEKTGPTDTQY
>TRBD1|few|15|TRBV10-3
AISGFSGTGGTDTQY
>TRBD2|-|15|TRBV3-1
ASSQHGLAGVDSGQF
>-|-|13|TRBV6-5
ASNRRWGTQETQY
>-|few|14|TRBV7-2
ASSRSGTGNTGELF
>-|-|10|TRBV20-1
SAPEGGYGYT
>TRBD2|few|17|TRBV7-9
ASSSTGLAGGTSYNEQF
>-|-|13|TRBV10-3
ASQAPGWASNEQF
>-|few|10|TRBV5-1
ASSSETDTQY
>-|few|11|TRBV6-6
ASSYSPNYEQY
>-|-|13|TRBV11-3
ASSSSLNGRETQY
>-|few|13|TRBV5-4
ASSLGGRGEEKLF
>-|-|13|TRBV20-1
SASSRDVGPYEQY
>-|few|12|TRBV7-6
ASSLGHNSYEQY
>TRBD2|-|13|TRBV20-1
SARTSGGNTGELF
>TRBD2|-|14|TRBV29-1
SVGSIKAGVTGELF
>-|few|10|TRBV3-1
ASSQVQNTIY
>-|-|11|TRBV5-1
ASSLWGSGELF
>-|-|13|TRBV5-1
ASSPLGARKETQY
>TRBD2|few|15|TRBV27
ASSHALNSGGAAEQF
>-|-|11|TRBV6-5
ATRGVWTGELF
>-|once|14|TRBV6-5
ASSSLTGGRDNEQF
>-|-|13|TRBV24-1
ATSEGGPRTDTQY
>-|-|13|TRBV20-1
SASEGDRVNTEAF